The T cell receptor beta chain described here comes from a study of Tregs in tolerant kidney transplant recipients. On this clone: Its antigen remains unknown.

General study results and limits: Expanding Tregs on activated donor B cells appeared to best identify donor-specific TCRbeta clones. This study did not directly address biological reproducibility. The small number of patients limits these findings pending further validation.

Data came from immunoSEQ multiplex PCR; TCRdb stores just in-frame clones and leaves some out. The profile shows 200,000 to 300,000 clones, 80% to 85% of them singletons. Unstimulated regulatory T cells (CD4+CD25+CD127-), CD4+CD25- non-regulatory cells, CD4 and CD8 cells were FACS-sorted from thawed PBMCs. The length of the CDR3 is 13 residues. CDR1 and CDR2 (germline): SGHRS, YFSETQ. V was pared by 5 bases and J by 8 bases, with 13 bases between. This TCR came from a human donor in good health. Sequencing was performed on CD4+ T cells from blood. The chain has TRBV5-1 and TRBJ1-4; D remains ambiguous. CDR3 protein: CASRSVTGEKLFF. CDR3 coding DNA: TGCGCCAGCAGATCCGTGACGGGAGAAAAACTGTTTTTT.